This TCR beta chain was recovered during a study of T cells in Graves' hyperthyroidism and ophthalmopathy. Study outcomes and limitations: Most thyroid clonotypes that were expanded above 0.001 also turned up in blood. A model of 13 V-J features distinguished ophthalmopathy from stable hyperthyroidism.

This clonotype was observed many times. Its antigen is still unknown. The CDR3 is 14 amino acids. Germline CDR1 and CDR2: SGHTA and FQGTGA. Deletions cut 1 base from V and 4 bases from J, with 8 bases between. RNA transcripts served as the template for amplifying TCR beta CDR3 regions. The HTBI primer set served for first-round RT-PCR of the TCR CDR3. A single record per CDR3 protein comes from TCRdb applying MiXCR to the multiplex PCR reads. The sample records 280,000 or so distinct CDR3 sequences, under 30% being singletons. This TCR derives from a man between 35 and 55 years old with Graves' hyperthyroidism that later progressed to Graves' ophthalmopathy. This chain uses TRBV7-3 with TRBJ2-1, with D unresolved. Sequenced input: blood. The CDR3 region is CASSLSLGYNEQFF. CDR3 in DNA: TGTGCCAGCAGCTTAAGTCTAGGTTACAATGAGCAGTTCTTC.